This T cell receptor (beta chain) was retrieved from a study of cytomegalovirus exposure and HLA in healthy donors. Findings and limits, study-wide: Investigators reported over 150 TCR beta chains as tied to cytomegalovirus.

The CDR3 contains 14 residues. The V and J ends lost 2 bases and 2 bases respectively, with 7 bases between them. CDR1 and CDR2 from the germline V gene are LNHNV and YYDKDF (reference sequence). PCR primers comprised 60 Vbeta and 13 Jbeta primers. Measured with immunoSEQ multiplex PCR; TCRdb has only the in-frame clones, and not every one. The table includes around 200,000 clones, around four fifths detected once. Points on this clone: No antigen is known for it.

Input material: PBMCs. This chain joins TRBV15 and TRBJ1-5; D ambiguous. The sequence derives from a man aged 45-65 years in good health and CMV-seronegative. CDR3 region: CATSRREGNQPQHF. The CDR3 DNA is TGTGCCACCAGCAGAAGGGAGGGCAATCAGCCCCAGCATTTT.